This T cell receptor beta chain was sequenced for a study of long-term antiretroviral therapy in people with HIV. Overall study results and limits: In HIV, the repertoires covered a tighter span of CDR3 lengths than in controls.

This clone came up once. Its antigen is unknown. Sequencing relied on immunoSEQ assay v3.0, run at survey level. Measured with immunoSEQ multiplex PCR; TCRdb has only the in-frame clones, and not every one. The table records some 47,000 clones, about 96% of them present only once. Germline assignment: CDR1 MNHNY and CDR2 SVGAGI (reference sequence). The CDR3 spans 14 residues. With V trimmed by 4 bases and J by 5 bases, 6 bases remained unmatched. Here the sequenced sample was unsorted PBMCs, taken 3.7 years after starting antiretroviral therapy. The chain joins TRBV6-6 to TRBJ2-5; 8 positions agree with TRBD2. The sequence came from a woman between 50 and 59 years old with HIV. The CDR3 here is CASSSAGAGETQYF. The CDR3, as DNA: TGTGCCAGCAGTTCAGCGGGGGCGGGGGAGACCCAGTACTTC.